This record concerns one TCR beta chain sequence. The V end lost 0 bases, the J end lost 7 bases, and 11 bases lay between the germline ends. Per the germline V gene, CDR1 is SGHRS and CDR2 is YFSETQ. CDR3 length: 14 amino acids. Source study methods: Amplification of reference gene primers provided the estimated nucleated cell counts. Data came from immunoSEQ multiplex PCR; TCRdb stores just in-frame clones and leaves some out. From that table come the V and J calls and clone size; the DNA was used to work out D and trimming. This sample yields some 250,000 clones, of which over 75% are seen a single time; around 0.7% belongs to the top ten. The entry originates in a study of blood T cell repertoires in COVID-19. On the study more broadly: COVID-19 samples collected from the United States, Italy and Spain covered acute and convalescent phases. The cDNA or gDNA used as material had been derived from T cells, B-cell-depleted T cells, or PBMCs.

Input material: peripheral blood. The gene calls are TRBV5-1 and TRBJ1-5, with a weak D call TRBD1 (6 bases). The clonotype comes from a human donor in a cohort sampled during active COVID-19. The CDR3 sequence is CASSLEAGEQPQHF. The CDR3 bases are TGCGCCAGCAGCTTGGAGGCAGGGGAACAGCCCCAGCATTTT.